This T cell receptor (beta chain) was profiled in a study of regulatory T cells in long-lasting Graves disease. Background on the study: Antithyroid drug exposure in newly diagnosed Graves' patients had lasted under 3 months. Study conclusions and caveats: Persistent disease was associated with favored TRBV28 usage and with favored use of TRBJ1-2 and TRBJ2-5. Peripheral blood alone, not thyroid tissue, underwent study.

Sample time point: newly diagnosed GD, antithyroid drugs for less than 3 months. Researchers made the TCR library from RNA that was extracted from PBMCs. Germline lookup yields CDR1 MDHEN and CDR2 SYDVKM. The CDR3 spans 14 residues. Trimming took 2 bases from V and 7 from J, leaving 15 bases between them. Arm-PCR with iRepertoire HTBI primers amplified the CDR3 regions for these TCR beta libraries. TCRdb re-analysed the multiplex PCR reads in MiXCR, keeping a single row per CDR3 protein. The sample has 350,000 to 450,000 distinct CDR3 sequences, approximately 12% seen once. A word on this clonotype: Its target is unknown.

This sample was shared with a second study, whose subject was T cells in Graves' hyperthyroidism and ophthalmopathy. That paper adds: If no ophthalmopathy progression occurred within 18 months, Graves' hyperthyroidism was stable.

V and J are TRBV28 and TRBJ2-7; maybe TRBD2 (6 bases). The sample was peripheral blood mononuclear cells (PBMCs), taken at new diagnosis, from a patient treated with antithyroid drugs. This sequence originates from a woman in her late teens or twenties with Graves disease. This CDR3 reads CASSLKAWAGEQYF. CDR3 DNA: TGTGCCAGCAGTTTAAAGGCATGGGCGGGAGAGCAGTACTTC.